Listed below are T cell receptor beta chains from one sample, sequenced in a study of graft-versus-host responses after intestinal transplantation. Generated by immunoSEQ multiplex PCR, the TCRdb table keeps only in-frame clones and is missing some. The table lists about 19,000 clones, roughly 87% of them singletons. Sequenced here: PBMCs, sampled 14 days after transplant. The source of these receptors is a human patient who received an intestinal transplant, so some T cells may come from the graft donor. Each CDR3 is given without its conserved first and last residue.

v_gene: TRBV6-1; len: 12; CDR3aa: ASSELSLAGEQY
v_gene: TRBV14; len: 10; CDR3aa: ASSQVSNEQF
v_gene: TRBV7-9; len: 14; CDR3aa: ASSLAPRKLNYGYT
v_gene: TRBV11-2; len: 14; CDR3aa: ASSLVGSWVRETQY
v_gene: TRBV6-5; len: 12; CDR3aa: ASSSGAGYNEQF
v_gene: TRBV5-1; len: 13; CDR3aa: ASSLAGQFQETQY
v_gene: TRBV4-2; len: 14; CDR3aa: ASSQDQASGTDTQY
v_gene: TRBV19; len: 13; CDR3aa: ASSISGQFNQPQH
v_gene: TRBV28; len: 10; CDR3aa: ASRGGRETQY
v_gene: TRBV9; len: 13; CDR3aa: ASSVGPSGDYEQY
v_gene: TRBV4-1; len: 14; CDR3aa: ASSQDSSGFSYEQY
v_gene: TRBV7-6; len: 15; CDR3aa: ASSPRSAGDADPEAF
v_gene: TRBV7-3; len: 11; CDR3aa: ASSRLGDDEQY
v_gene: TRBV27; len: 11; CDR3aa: ASSVDRADEQY
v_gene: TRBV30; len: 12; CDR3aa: AWSSGFEGNTIY
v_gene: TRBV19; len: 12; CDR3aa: ASSPGLADYEQY
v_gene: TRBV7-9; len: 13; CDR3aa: ASSLGQGTYNEQF
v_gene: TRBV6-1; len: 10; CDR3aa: ASSEILSGQY
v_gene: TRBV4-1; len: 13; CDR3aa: ASSRASYSNQPQH
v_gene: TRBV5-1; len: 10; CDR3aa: ASSPPTDTQY
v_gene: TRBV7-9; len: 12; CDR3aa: ASSLSLEEFGYT
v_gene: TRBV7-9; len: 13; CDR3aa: ASSGDREYTGELF
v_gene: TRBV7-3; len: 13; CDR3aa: ASSFSPSNTGELF
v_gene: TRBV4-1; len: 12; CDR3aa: ASSQDRGFYEQY
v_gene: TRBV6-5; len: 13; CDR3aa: ASQGPKSSGNTIY
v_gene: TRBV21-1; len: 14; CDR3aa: ASSSLTSASYNEQF
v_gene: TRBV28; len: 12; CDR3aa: ASRVFISNQPQH
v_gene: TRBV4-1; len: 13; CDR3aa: ASSQVGQGFNEQF
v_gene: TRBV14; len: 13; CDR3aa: ASSQAGVLPDTQY
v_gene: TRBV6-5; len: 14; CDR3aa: ASSYQQGAGNSPLH
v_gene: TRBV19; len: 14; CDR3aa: ASSIDSLDRVDEQY
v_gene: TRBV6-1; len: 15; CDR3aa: ASSELWTSGGADTQY
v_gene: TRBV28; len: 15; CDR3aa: ASSSPWTLPEPYEQY
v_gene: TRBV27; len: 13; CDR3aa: ASSNRRGTNYGYT
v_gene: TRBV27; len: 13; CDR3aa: ASSFIGPMNTEAF
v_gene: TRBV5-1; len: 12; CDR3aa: ASSPGVSTDTQY
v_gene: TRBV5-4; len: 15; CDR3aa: ASSLGTSGMGGGELF
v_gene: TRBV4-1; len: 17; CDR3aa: ASSQRPTGFSGRLGEQY
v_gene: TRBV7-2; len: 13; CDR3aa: ASSLGDRDLYGYT
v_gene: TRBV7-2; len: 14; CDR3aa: ASSEWDRGALYEQY
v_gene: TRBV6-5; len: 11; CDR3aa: ASSYSEDNEQF
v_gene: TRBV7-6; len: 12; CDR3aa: ASSTGGGTYEQY
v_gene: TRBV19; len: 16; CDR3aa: ASTEYWGLAGDTDTQY
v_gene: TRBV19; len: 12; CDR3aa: ASSEIQGGETQY
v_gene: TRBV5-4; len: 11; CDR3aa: ASSSGYDYGYT